The clone carrying this TCR beta chain was seen only a few times. Its specificity is not known. Alongside a J-beta primer mix, a sample-barcoded 5' primer served in a second PCR lasting roughly 6 to 11 cycles. The authors tagged each cDNA molecule using a template-switch adaptor with 12 random nucleotides. No fewer than 3 million CDR3-containing paired-end reads came from each sample. One entry per CDR3 protein, called by TCRdb with MiXCR from the 5' RACE reads. Of around 870,000 distinct CDR3 sequences listed, more than 25% are singletons. These data originate in a study of blood T cells in healthy people across ages. The CDR3 has 15 amino acids. V was clipped by 4 bases and J by 6 bases, with 18 bases between them. In germline, CDR1 is MGHDK, CDR2 SYGVNS. Findings and limits, study-wide: A conclusive naive versus antigen-experienced comparison was prevented by the unsorted PBMCs.

This rearrangement joins TRBV25-1 to TRBJ2-5; D is unresolved. Material for sequencing was blood. The receptor's source is a woman aged 80 or older in good health. The CDR3 sequence is CASSVEPSPLQTQYF. CDR3 sequence (DNA): TGTGCCAGCAGTGTTGAACCCAGCCCGTTACAGACCCAGTACTTC.